One sample yielded the 32 T cell receptor beta chains listed below, sequenced in a study of blood T cell repertoires in COVID-19. Sequencing used immunoSEQ multiplex PCR; TCRdb keeps in-frame clones, though not all of them. The data show about 130,000 clones, about 75% seen once. The specimen sequenced was peripheral blood. Source of these receptors: a man at least 80 years old with acute or convalescent COVID-19.

The CDR3 reads CASSPVSVSYEQYF. The CDR3 DNA is TGTGCCAGCAGTCCCGTTAGTGTCTCCTACGAGCAGTACTTC. V and J are TRBV28 and TRBJ2-7; D ambiguous. V lost 5 bases and J lost 0, with 11 bases in between. The CDR3 has 14 amino acids. Germline V gene sequence: CDR1 MDHEN, CDR2 SYDVKM.

The rearrangement links TRBV5-1 to TRBJ2-2, with D possibly TRBD1 on 6 matching bases. V lost 4 bases and J 2 bases, leaving 12 bases between the germline ends. CDR3 length: 15 amino acids. Germline CDR1 reads SGHRS; CDR2 reads YFSETQ. The chain's CDR3 is CASSPMGHNTGELFF. CDR3 DNA: TGCGCCAGCAGCCCCATGGGACATAACACCGGGGAGCTGTTTTTT.

The chain is built from TRBV6-1 and TRBJ1-6; D uncertain. The CDR3 spans 15 residues. Between the trimmed V and J ends, which lost 1 base and 6 bases, there was a span of 10 bases. Germline-derived CDR1 and CDR2 are MNHNS and SASEGT. The CDR3, as DNA: TGTGCCAGCAGTGAAGTGTCAGGTTCTAATTCACCCCTCCACTTT. It is translated as CASSEVSGSNSPLHF.

The chain joins TRBV7-2 to TRBJ2-5; 7 positions match TRBD2. In germline, CDR1 is SGHTA, CDR2 FQGNSA. The CDR3 spans 15 residues. J lost 2 bases, V lost 5 bases, and 8 bases had no gene match. The CDR3 region is CASSRASGGQETQYF. The CDR3 nucleotides read TGTGCCAGCAGCCGGGCTAGCGGAGGACAAGAGACCCAGTACTTC.

The rearrangement joins TRBV30 to TRBJ1-3, with D perhaps matching TRBD1 (6 bases). The V gene lost 2 bases and the J gene lost 0 bases, with 17 bases spanning the gap. This CDR3 has 17 amino acids. Germline V gives CDR1 GTSNPN, CDR2 SVGIG (reference sequence). Written as DNA, the CDR3 is TGTGCCTGGAGTCGTCGGGACACGAACCCCTCTGGAAACACCATATATTTT. It translates to CAWSRRDTNPSGNTIYF.

The chain joins TRBV5-1 to TRBJ2-1; no definite D call. The V gene's germline CDR1 is SGHRS and CDR2 YFSETQ. The CDR3 spans 16 residues. The V and J ends lost 3 bases and 0 bases respectively, with 13 bases between them. The DNA of the CDR3 is TGCGCCAGCAGCTACCAGACGGGTAGCTCCTACAATGAGCAGTTCTTC. Its protein product is CASSYQTGSSYNEQFF.

The chain links TRBV10-3 to TRBJ2-1; D unresolved. The V end was cut by 2 bases, the J end by 6 bases, with 14 bases between. Germline CDR1 ENHRY, CDR2 SYGVKD. This CDR3 has 15 amino acids. In DNA form, the CDR3 reads TGTGCCATCAGTGAGACAACACCCGTTCCCAATGAGCAGTTCTTC. Protein: CAISETTPVPNEQFF.

The gene calls are TRBV5-1 and TRBJ2-3; TRBD1 is a possible D gene (5 bases). CDR3 length: 15 amino acids. The V end lost 0 bases, the J end lost 0 bases, and 8 bases lay between the germline ends. Germline lookup yields CDR1 SGHRS and CDR2 YFSETQ. CDR3 in amino acids: CASSLGAGSTDTQYF. The CDR3 DNA is TGCGCCAGCAGCTTGGGGGCAGGGAGCACAGATACGCAGTATTTT.

The chain combines TRBV10-3 with TRBJ1-3; possibly TRBD1 for D (6 bases). V gave up 4 bases and J gave up 4 bases, with 17 bases separating them. Per the germline V gene, CDR1 is ENHRY and CDR2 is SYGVKD. The CDR3 spans 16 residues. CDR3 sequence (DNA): TGTGCCATCAGTGGAGGACAGAGAACGTCCGGAAACACCATATATTTT. Its protein is CAISGGQRTSGNTIYF.

The rearrangement links TRBV5-5 to TRBJ2-3; 12 bases align to TRBD2. Germline V CDR1 and CDR2: SGHKS, YYEKEE (reference sequence). V lost 4 bases, J lost 2 bases, and 8 bases stayed unmatched. This CDR3 has 17 amino acids. CDR3 loop: CASSLGLAGTITDTQYF. CDR3 in DNA: TGTGCCAGCAGCCTCGGACTAGCGGGGACTATCACAGATACGCAGTATTTT. Combining the CDR3 with reference TRBV5-5 and TRBJ2-3 gives the whole variable domain DAGVTQSPTHLIKTRGQQVTLRCSPISGHKSVSWYQQVLGQGPQFIFQYYEKEERGRGNFPDRFSARQFPNYSSELNVNALLLGDSALYLCASSLGLAGTITDTQYFGPGTRLTVL.

This clone was recorded once. Other nucleotide sequences from this sample produce the same CDR3. V and J are TRBV2 and TRBJ2-7; a weak D match, TRBD1 (6 bases). Trimming shortened V by 6 bases and J by 2 bases, and 20 bases separated the two germline ends. Germline V CDR1 and CDR2: SNHLY, FYNNEI. The CDR3 runs 16 residues. CDR3 nucleotides: TGTGCCAGCAGAGAATACACAAGCAGGGGACCCTACGAGCAGTACTTC. This sequence encodes CASREYTSRGPYEQYF.

This chain links TRBV10-3 with TRBJ2-1, with 12 bases fitting TRBD2. CDR3 length equals 15 residues. V was pared by 6 bases and J by 6 bases, with 6 bases of the junction left unmatched. CDR1 and CDR2 (germline): ENHRY, SYGVKD. CDR3 residues: CAISKTSGGTNEQFF. The CDR3 DNA reads TGTGCCATCAGCAAGACTAGCGGGGGCACCAATGAGCAGTTCTTC.

About this clone: One end of the junction varies from germline; a read error may be responsible. The rearrangement links TRBV6-6 to TRBJ1-2; D is unclear. This CDR3 is 11 amino acids long. CDR1 and CDR2 from the germline V gene are MNHNY and SVGAGI (reference sequence). CDR3 sequence reads: CVSGYGRGYTF. The CDR3 DNA reads TGTGTCAGCGGATACGGGAGGGGCTACACCTTC.

The chain employs TRBV7-9 and TRBJ2-7; 8 bases agree with TRBD1. V lost 5 bases and J lost 0; bases outside the gene matches: 9. The CDR3 contains 16 residues. Per the germline V gene, CDR1 is SEHNR and CDR2 is FQNEAQ (reference sequence). The CDR3 bases are TGTGCCAGCAGCCCAGACCGGGACAGGCTCTCCTACGAGCAGTACTTC. The encoded protein is CASSPDRDRLSYEQYF.

This clone is a singleton in its sample. CDR3 loop: CASRPTGVYGYTF. The CDR3 nucleotides are TGTGCCAGCAGGCCGACAGGGGTCTATGGCTACACCTTC. The chain links TRBV12-3 or TRBV12-4 to TRBJ1-2; TRBD1 agrees at 8 bases. With V trimmed by 6 bases and J by 4 bases, 4 bases remained unmatched. The CDR3 is made up of 13 amino acids.

The chain joins TRBV6-6 to TRBJ2-2; tentatively, D is TRBD1 (6 bases). V was shortened by 4 bases and J by 0 bases, with 9 bases between the two germline ends. The CDR3 has 15 residues. The germline CDR1 and CDR2 sequences are MNHNY and SVGAGI (reference sequence). The chain's CDR3 is CASSFNRANTGELFF. CDR3 nucleotide sequence: TGTGCCAGCAGTTTCAACAGGGCGAACACCGGGGAGCTGTTTTTT.

The chain has TRBV24-1 and TRBJ2-2, with D perhaps matching TRBD1 (6 bases). The germline V gene encodes CDR1 KGHDR and CDR2 SFDVKD. The CDR3 loop spans 17 amino acids. V was shortened by 4 bases and J by 1 base, with 15 bases between the two germline ends. DNA of the CDR3: TGTGCCACCAGTGACCCAGTTTCGGGACAGAACACCGGGGAGCTGTTTTTT. It translates to CATSDPVSGQNTGELFF.

J is TRBJ2-7 and V is TRBV18, with TRBD1 matching 8 bases. The V segment lost 0 bases and the J segment 5 bases; nucleotides outside the gene matches: 6. The V gene's germline CDR1 is KGHSH and CDR2 LQKENI. This CDR3 spans 15 amino acids. CDR3 sequence (DNA): TGTGCCAGCTCACCACCGTGGACAGGGAGCCACGAGCAGTACTTC. Amino acid sequence: CASSPPWTGSHEQYF.

This clone was detected a few times. The V call is TRBV18, the J call TRBJ1-5; D is perhaps TRBD1 (6 bases). Germline V gives CDR1 KGHSH, CDR2 LQKENI. The CDR3 spans 13 residues. V was trimmed by 6 bases and J by 3 bases, leaving 9 bases between them. CDR3 nucleotides: TGTGCCAGCTCCCGGACAGACAATCAGCCCCAGCATTTT. Translating gives CASSRTDNQPQHF.

This chain connects TRBV5-4 to TRBJ1-5, with TRBD1 as a possible D gene (6 bases). Trimming took 4 bases from V and 9 from J, leaving 14 bases between them. The germline gives CDR1 SGHNT, CDR2 YYREEE (reference sequence). CDR3 length equals 13 residues. The chain's CDR3 is CASSRDIGLPQHF. DNA of the CDR3: TGTGCCAGCAGCCGGGACATCGGATTGCCCCAGCATTTT.

V and J are TRBV6-5 and TRBJ2-5; D may be TRBD1 (6 bases). Between the trimmed V and J ends, which lost 2 bases and 1 base, there was a span of 8 bases. The V gene's germline CDR1 is MNHEY and CDR2 SVGAGI. The CDR3 has 14 amino acids. CDR3 protein: CASSYGQFQETQYF. DNA for the CDR3: TGTGCCAGCAGTTACGGACAGTTCCAAGAGACCCAGTACTTC.

This clone was observed many times. V usage is TRBV28 and J usage is TRBJ2-5; possibly TRBD1 for D (6 bases). Germline assignment: CDR1 MDHEN and CDR2 SYDVKM. With 4 bases removed from V and 8 bases from J, the gap between germline ends came to 20 bases. The CDR3 loop spans 15 amino acids. The CDR3 DNA follows: TGTGCCAGCAGTTCACCCGGACAGCAAGAGATAACCCAGTACTTC. Translation gives CASSSPGQQEITQYF.

This chain joins TRBV10-3 and TRBJ2-1; TRBD2 matches at 13 bases. The length of the CDR3 is 14 residues. The germline CDR1 and CDR2 sequences are ENHRY and SYGVKD. J lost 6 bases, V lost 7 bases, and 3 bases had no gene match. This CDR3 reads CAITRTSGSNEQFF. The DNA for the CDR3 is TGTGCCATCACCAGGACTAGCGGGAGCAATGAGCAGTTCTTC.

The genes are TRBV25-1 and TRBJ2-2; D is possibly TRBD2 (7 bases). The V gene's germline CDR1 is MGHDK and CDR2 SYGVNS. The CDR3 has 16 amino acids. The V gene lost 8 bases and the J gene lost 6 bases, with 22 bases spanning the gap. The CDR3: CASRPNMGGLAGELFF. The CDR3 region has the DNA TGTGCCAGCCGGCCAAATATGGGGGGGCTCGCCGGGGAGCTGTTTTTT.

At least ten counts were recorded for this clone. The chain couples TRBV19 to TRBJ2-7; 9 bases map to TRBD1. This CDR3 has 18 residues. V gave up 3 bases and J gave up 6 bases; unmatched junction bases: 18. Germline CDR1 and CDR2: LNHDA and SQIVND (reference sequence). The CDR3 DNA is TGTGCCAGTAGTATTACCTTTGGGACAGGGACAGGCGGGTCCGAGCAGTACTTC. Protein product: CASSITFGTGTGGSEQYF.

In this sample, this clone turned up a few times. V is TRBV6-2 or TRBV6-3 and J is TRBJ2-5, with D perhaps matching TRBD1 (5 bases). Trimming stripped 0 bases from V and 4 bases from J, with 12 bases between. The CDR3 consists of 15 residues. Looked up from germline, CDR1 is MNHEY and CDR2 is SVGEGT. The CDR3 nucleotides read TGTGCCAGCAGTTACTCGGCAGGGCTGCCAGAGACCCAGTACTTC. Protein sequence: CASSYSAGLPETQYF.

The rearrangement uses TRBV7-6 and TRBJ2-7, with 7 bases aligning to TRBD1. The CDR3 sequence is 15 residues long. V shed 1 base, J shed 0 bases, and the junction held 3 bases outside the gene matches. CDR1 is SGHVS and CDR2 is FNYEAQ in the germline V gene. The chain's CDR3 is CASSLGGQSSYEQYF. The CDR3, as DNA: TGTGCCAGCAGCTTAGGGGGACAGAGCTCCTACGAGCAGTACTTC.

This chain links TRBV2 with TRBJ1-2; 9 bases align to TRBD1. V was clipped by 6 bases and J by 1 base; unmatched bases: 9. The CDR3 length is 16 residues. Germline values: CDR1 SNHLY, CDR2 FYNNEI. The CDR3 reads CASRPPGTGSNYGYTF. CDR3 bases: TGTGCCAGCAGGCCCCCCGGGACAGGGAGTAACTATGGCTACACCTTC. Full variable domain (missing parts from reference TRBV2 and TRBJ1-2): EPEVTQTPSHQVTQMGQEVILRCVPISNHLYFYWYRQILGQKVEFLVSFYNNEISEKSEIFDDQFSVERPDGSNFTLKIRSTKLEDSAMYFCASRPPGTGSNYGYTFGSGTRLTVV.

As DNA, the CDR3 is TGTGCCAGCAGCTTGGCGGCCGGGACAGGGGTGAGGAAGCAGTACTTC. As protein: CASSLAAGTGVRKQYF. The V gene is TRBV5-5, the J gene TRBJ2-7; 10 positions agree with TRBD1. The germline gives CDR1 SGHKS, CDR2 YYEKEE (reference sequence). The CDR3 is made up of 16 amino acids. With 0 bases clipped from V and 8 bases from J, the junction kept 11 bases outside the gene matches.

The genes are TRBV5-1 and TRBJ1-3; TRBD1 is a possible D gene (5 bases). With 0 bases removed from V and 4 bases from J, the gap between germline ends came to 14 bases. CDR3 length equals 16 residues. The germline CDR1 and CDR2 sequences are SGHRS and YFSETQ. CDR3 bases: TGCGCCAGCAGCTTGGCCGGGGGATTTCTCGGAAACACCATATATTTT. Its translation: CASSLAGGFLGNTIYF. The whole variable domain, remainder taken from reference TRBV5-1 and TRBJ1-3, is KAGVTQTPRYLIKTRGQQVTLSCSPISGHRSVSWYQQTPGQGLQFLFEYFSETQRNKGNFPGRFSGRQFSNSRSEMNVSTLELGDSALYLCASSLAGGFLGNTIYFGEGSWLTVV.

The chain recombines TRBV28 with TRBJ1-1, with 7 bases that match TRBD1. The CDR3 is made up of 15 amino acids. Germline CDR1 reads MDHEN; CDR2 reads SYDVKM. The V and J ends lost 8 bases and 0 bases, in that order; junction bases with no gene match: 9. The CDR3, as DNA: TGTGCCAGCTCAGTCCCGGGACAGATGAACACTGAAGCTTTCTTT. This sequence encodes CASSVPGQMNTEAFF. The full variable domain, with the rest looked up from reference TRBV28 and TRBJ1-1, is DVKVTQSSRYLVKRTGEKVFLECVQDMDHENMFWYRQDPGLGLRLIYFSYDVKMKEKGDIPEGYSVSREKKERFSLILESASTNQTSMYLCASSVPGQMNTEAFFGQGTRLTVV.

The J gene is TRBJ2-1, the V gene TRBV5-1, with 9 bases matching TRBD1. Trimming at V came to 4 bases and at J to 9 bases, leaving 5 bases not matched to a gene. The CDR3 runs to 13 residues. Germline V lookup: CDR1 SGHRS, CDR2 YFSETQ. CDR3 sequence reads: CASSRDRVFEQFF. Here the CDR3 DNA reads TGCGCCAGCAGCCGGGACAGGGTGTTTGAGCAGTTCTTC.